This TCR beta chain was captured by sequencing in a study of T cell clones after liver transplantation. Study information: Draws occurred before transplant, before withdrawal, and after complete or failed withdrawal.

The germline CDR1 and CDR2 sequences are WNHNN and SYGVQD (reference sequence). This CDR3 comprises 15 residues. Trimming pared 6 bases from V and 4 bases from J, leaving 18 bases between. The protocol was immunoSEQ multiplex PCR, while the TCRdb copy is restricted to in-frame clones and leaves out a portion. Among some 9,200 clones listed, approximately 68% were seen once. Sequences were derived from CD8+ T cells from blood, sampled at the approximately 16-month timepoint. The chain uses TRBV10-1 and TRBJ2-5; D gene unclear. The TCR sequence derives from a human patient who received a liver transplant. Some of the T cells may derive from the graft donor. For the CDR3, the DNA is TGCGCCAGCAGAGCCCCACTTGACCAAGGAGAGACCCAGTACTTC. Amino acids: CASRAPLDQGETQYF.